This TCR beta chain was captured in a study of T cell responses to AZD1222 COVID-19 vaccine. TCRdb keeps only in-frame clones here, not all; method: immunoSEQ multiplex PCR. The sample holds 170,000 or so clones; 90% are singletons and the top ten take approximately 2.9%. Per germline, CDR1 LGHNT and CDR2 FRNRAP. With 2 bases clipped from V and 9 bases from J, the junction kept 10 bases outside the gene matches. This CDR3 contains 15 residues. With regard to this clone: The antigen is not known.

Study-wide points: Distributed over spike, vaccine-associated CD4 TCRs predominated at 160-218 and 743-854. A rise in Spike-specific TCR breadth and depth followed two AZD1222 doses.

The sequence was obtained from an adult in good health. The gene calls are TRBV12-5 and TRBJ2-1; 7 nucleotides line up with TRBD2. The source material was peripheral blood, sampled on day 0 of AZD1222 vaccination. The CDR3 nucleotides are TGTGCTAGTGGTTTGACGAGCGGGGTAGGGAGTGAGCAGTTCTTC. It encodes CASGLTSGVGSEQFF.